The 10 T cell receptor beta chains reported below all come from one sample, sequenced in a study of blood T cell repertoires in COVID-19. Here immunoSEQ multiplex PCR was the method, and the copy in TCRdb shows in-frame clones only, minus some. This sample has some 94,000 clones; just under 90% occur once, and the top ten carry 15% to 17%. Sequenced sample: peripheral blood. These receptor sequences come from a human donor in a cohort sampled during active COVID-19.

The V and J genes are TRBV11-2 and TRBJ2-7; 13 nucleotides align to TRBD2. The V gene's germline CDR1 is SGHAT and CDR2 FQNNGV. With 2 bases clipped from V and 1 base from J, the junction kept 11 bases outside the gene matches. The CDR3 length is 19 residues. CDR3 sequence reads: CASSLHRTSGGAISYEQYF. CDR3 DNA: TGTGCCAGCAGCTTACATCGGACTAGCGGGGGAGCCATTTCCTACGAGCAGTACTTC.

The rearrangement uses TRBV28 and TRBJ1-1; a possible D gene is TRBD1 (6 bases). CDR1 is MDHEN, CDR2 SYDVKM, per germline. Trimming stripped 3 bases from V and 0 bases from J, with 11 bases between. The CDR3 sequence is 15 residues long. The chain's CDR3 is CASSFPQGMNTEAFF. Written as DNA, the CDR3 is TGTGCCAGCAGTTTCCCCCAGGGGATGAACACTGAAGCTTTCTTT.

This clone was detected only a few times. The chain employs TRBV5-4 and TRBJ2-7; TRBD1 matches at 7 bases. The V gene's germline CDR1 is SGHNT and CDR2 YYREEE (reference sequence). CDR3 size: 15 residues. V lost 1 base to trimming and J lost 4 bases; unmatched junction nucleotides: 8. For the CDR3, the DNA is TGTGCCAGCAGCTTGTACGGGACAGCAACTTACGAGCAGTACTTC. Encoded protein: CASSLYGTATYEQYF.

V gene TRBV7-8 combines with J gene TRBJ2-7; 9 positions match TRBD2. Germline CDR1 SGHVS, CDR2 FQNEAQ. V was pared by 1 base and J by 3 bases, with 10 bases of the junction left unmatched. CDR3 size: 17 residues. CDR3 in DNA: TGTGCCAGCAGCTTAGTTAGGTGGCTAGCGGGGAGCTACGAGCAGTACTTC. This gives the protein CASSLVRWLAGSYEQYF.

The rearrangement uses TRBV27 and TRBJ1-2; 8 bases are shared with TRBD1. This CDR3 comprises 14 residues. V was pared by 5 bases and J by 1 base, with 3 bases of the junction left unmatched. Germline lookup yields CDR1 MNHEY and CDR2 SMNVEV (reference sequence). For the CDR3, the DNA is TGTGCCAGCAGTCCGGACAGGGATAACTATGGCTACACCTTC. This gives the protein CASSPDRDNYGYTF.

This clone has only one observation. Mismatch with germline at one junction end may stem from a read error. The chain has TRBV6-1 and TRBJ2-2; possible D gene TRBD1, 6 bases. The CDR3 runs 15 residues. Germline CDR1 is MNHNS and CDR2 is SASEGT. The CDR3 nucleotides are TGTGCCAGCAGCGAAGGACAGACGAACACCGGGGAGCTGTTTTTT. It yields the protein CASSEGQTNTGELFF.

The chain links TRBV29-1 to TRBJ2-7; D possibly corresponds to TRBD2 (6 bases). Trimming pared 7 bases from V and 2 bases from J, leaving 21 bases between. The CDR3 is made up of 15 amino acids. CDR1 SQVTM and CDR2 ANQGSEA come from the germline V gene. The DNA for the CDR3 is TGCAGCGCCCCGCCCGGGACTCGAAATACCTACGAGCAGTACTTC. It yields the protein CSAPPGTRNTYEQYF.

V is TRBV28 and J is TRBJ2-3, with 7 bases identical to TRBD2. This CDR3 contains 16 residues. V lost 5 bases to trimming and J lost 3 bases; unmatched junction nucleotides: 11. CDR1 is MDHEN, CDR2 SYDVKM, per germline. The CDR3 region is CASSPRAGRKTDTQYF. The DNA for the CDR3 is TGTGCCAGCAGTCCCAGAGCGGGGCGGAAAACAGATACGCAGTATTTT.

The V and J genes are TRBV5-6 and TRBJ2-2; TRBD1 aligns across 9 bases. From germline, CDR1 is SGHDT and CDR2 YYEEEE. This CDR3 comprises 13 residues. Trimming cost V 7 bases and J 7 bases; bases outside gene matches: 5. CDR3 sequence reads: CASADRGYGELFF. CDR3 sequence (DNA): TGTGCCAGCGCCGACAGGGGGTACGGGGAGCTGTTTTTT.

This clone showed up just once. V and J are TRBV19 and TRBJ2-7; TRBD2 matches at 7 bases. Looked up from germline, CDR1 is LNHDA and CDR2 is SQIVND (reference sequence). The CDR3 extends over 15 amino acids. J was trimmed by 0 bases and V by 3 bases; bases with no gene match: 5. CDR3 sequence reads: CASSIPGGNSYEQYF. CDR3 bases: TGTGCCAGTAGTATCCCCGGGGGGAACTCCTACGAGCAGTACTTC.